The next 12 T cell receptor beta chains were all read from a single sample in a study of cytomegalovirus exposure and HLA in healthy donors. TCRdb's copy holds only in-frame clones and misses some; the assay was immunoSEQ multiplex PCR. The sample lists approximately 300,000 clones; roughly 90% were seen once. The sample taken for sequencing was PBMCs. All receptors come from a woman in her thirties in good health and CMV-seropositive.

V and J are TRBV10-3 and TRBJ2-1; 12 positions agree with TRBD2. CDR3 size: 15 residues. Unmatched junction bases numbered 4, after V lost 3 bases and J lost 7 bases. From germline, CDR1 is ENHRY and CDR2 SYGVKD. CDR3 DNA sequence: TGTGCCATCAGTGACGGACTAGCGGGAATTAATGAGCAGTTCTTC. Its protein is CAISDGLAGINEQFF.

The V call is TRBV9, the J call TRBJ1-5; D gene unclear. This CDR3 spans 14 amino acids. Per germline, CDR1 SGDLS and CDR2 YYNGEE. Trimming pared 0 bases from V and 2 bases from J, leaving 6 bases between. The CDR3 reads CASSVDGGNQPQHF. CDR3 DNA sequence: TGTGCCAGCAGCGTAGATGGTGGCAATCAGCCCCAGCATTTT.

A single count supports this clone. Other DNA sequences of this sample code for an identical CDR3. The genes are TRBV6-5 and TRBJ1-1; D may be TRBD1 (6 bases). Germline V gives CDR1 MNHEY, CDR2 SVGAGI. V was shortened by 2 bases and J by 0 bases, with 10 bases between the two germline ends. The CDR3 covers 15 residues. The CDR3 bases are TGTGCCAGCAGTTACGGGGGGGGCCTGAACACTGAAGCTTTCTTT. As protein: CASSYGGGLNTEAFF.

This chain uses TRBV28 with TRBJ2-3; no definite D call. The V end was cut by 7 bases, the J end by 0 bases, with 11 bases between. Germline V gene lookup returns CDR1 MDHEN and CDR2 SYDVKM. This CDR3 region has 14 residues. The CDR3 DNA reads as TGTGCCAGCACCTCTTTTCGGAGCACAGATACGCAGTATTTT. Amino acid sequence: CASTSFRSTDTQYF.

The genes are TRBV28 and TRBJ2-1; 11 bases fit TRBD2. The germline CDR1 and CDR2 sequences are MDHEN and SYDVKM. With 7 bases clipped from V and 0 bases from J, the junction kept 20 bases outside the gene matches. The CDR3 covers 21 residues. The CDR3 region has the DNA TGTGCCAGCAATCCCCAATATCCTGGGACTAGCGGTCCGAGCTCCTACAATGAGCAGTTCTTC. Translation: CASNPQYPGTSGPSSYNEQFF.

CDR3 residues: CASSLSTGVQETQYF. In DNA, the CDR3 is TGCGCCAGCAGCTTGTCCACAGGGGTCCAAGAGACCCAGTACTTC. The J gene is TRBJ2-5, the V gene TRBV5-1; 7 bases are a match to TRBD1. Germline lookup yields CDR1 SGHRS and CDR2 YFSETQ. This CDR3 spans 15 amino acids. Unmatched junction bases numbered 4, after V lost 1 base and J lost 1 base.

The chain is built from TRBV6-1 and TRBJ2-7; the match to TRBD2 covers 8 bases. The CDR3 sequence is 14 residues long. The V and J ends lost 7 bases and 3 bases, in that order; junction bases with no gene match: 8. The germline gives CDR1 MNHNS, CDR2 SASEGT. The CDR3 DNA is TGTGCCAGCATCGCATCTGGGACTAGCTACGAGCAGTACTTC. Its protein product is CASIASGTSYEQYF.

This clone was seen only a few times. The chain is built from TRBV2 and TRBJ1-2; D gene unclear. Deletions cut 2 bases from V and 11 bases from J, with 15 bases between. The CDR3 length is 13 residues. Per germline, CDR1 SNHLY and CDR2 FYNNEI. This CDR3 is CASSENGGSSYTF. CDR3 sequence (DNA): TGTGCCAGCAGTGAAAATGGAGGGTCATCATACACCTTC.

The rearrangement links TRBV29-1 to TRBJ2-3; 9 bases fit TRBD2. This CDR3 is built from 13 residues. Germline-derived CDR1 and CDR2 are SQVTM and ANQGSEA. Trimming at V came to 7 bases and at J to 4 bases, leaving 6 bases not matched to a gene. CDR3 amino acids: CSALAGVADTQYF. The CDR3 nucleotides are TGCAGCGCTTTAGCGGGAGTCGCAGATACGCAGTATTTT.

V usage is TRBV9 and J usage is TRBJ2-1; the D is unclear. Germline V gene data show CDR1 as SGDLS and CDR2 as YYNGEE. Trimming shortened V by 4 bases and J by 4 bases, and 21 bases separated the two germline ends. CDR3 length: 17 residues. Written as DNA, the CDR3 is TGTGCCAGCAGCCCATATGACATACCCAACCCTTACAATGAGCAGTTCTTC. Translating it yields CASSPYDIPNPYNEQFF.

CDR3 sequence reads: CASSPNGGSYGYTF. CDR3 nucleotide sequence: TGTGCCAGCAGTCCGAACGGGGGGAGCTATGGCTACACCTTC. This chain links TRBV27 with TRBJ1-2, with TRBD1 as a possible D gene (5 bases). V was trimmed by 5 bases and J by 4 bases, leaving 14 bases between them. CDR1 is MNHEY, CDR2 SMNVEV, per germline (reference sequence). This CDR3 has 14 residues.

In its sample, this clone was seen a few times. The chain carries TRBV7-9 and TRBJ1-5; 9 bases agree with TRBD1. After removal of 0 bases from V and 2 bases from J, the junction contained 5 bases not matched to a gene. Germline CDR1 SEHNR, CDR2 FQNEAQ (reference sequence). The CDR3 has 17 residues. The DNA for the CDR3 is TGTGCCAGCAGCTTAGCCCGGACAGGGGCAGGCAATCAGCCCCAGCATTTT. This codes for CASSLARTGAGNQPQHF.